Sequencing of this T cell receptor (beta chain) was carried out in a study of cytomegalovirus exposure and HLA in healthy donors. CDR1 and CDR2 from the germline V gene are MDHEN and SYDVKM. This CDR3 spans 14 amino acids. Trimming cost V 6 bases and J 10 bases, with 16 bases left between them. Only one count was recorded for this clone. Vbeta (60) and Jbeta (13) primers were used in the PCR. Assay: immunoSEQ multiplex PCR; the TCRdb copy retains only in-frame clones and omits some. Of almost 200,000 clones in the sample, roughly four fifths were seen once. The chain recombines TRBV28 with TRBJ1-6, with D perhaps TRBD1 (5 bases). Sequences were obtained from PBMCs. This receptor was obtained from a man between 25 and 39 years old in good health and CMV-seronegative. CDR3 amino acids: CASSPTQGWSPLHF. CDR3 DNA: TGTGCCAGCAGCCCCACGCAGGGCTGGTCACCCCTCCACTTT.